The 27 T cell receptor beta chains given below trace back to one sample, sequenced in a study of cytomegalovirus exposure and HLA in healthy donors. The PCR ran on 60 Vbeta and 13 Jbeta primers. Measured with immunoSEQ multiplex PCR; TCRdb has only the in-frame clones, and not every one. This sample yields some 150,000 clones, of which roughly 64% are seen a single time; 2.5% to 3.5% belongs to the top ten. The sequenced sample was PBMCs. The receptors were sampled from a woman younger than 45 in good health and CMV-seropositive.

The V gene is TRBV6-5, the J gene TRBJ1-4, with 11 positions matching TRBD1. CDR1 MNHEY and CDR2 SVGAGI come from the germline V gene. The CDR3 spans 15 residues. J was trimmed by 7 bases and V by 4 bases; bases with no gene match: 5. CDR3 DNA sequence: TGTGCCAGCAGTTCGATGGGACAGGGGGGTGAAAAACTGTTTTTT. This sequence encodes CASSSMGQGGEKLFF.

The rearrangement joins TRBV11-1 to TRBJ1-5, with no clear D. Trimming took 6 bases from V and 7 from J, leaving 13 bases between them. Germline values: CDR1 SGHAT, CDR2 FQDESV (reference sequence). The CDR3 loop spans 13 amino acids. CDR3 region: CASSNQHGQPQHF. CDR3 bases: TGTGCCAGCAGTAACCAGCACGGGCAGCCCCAGCATTTT.

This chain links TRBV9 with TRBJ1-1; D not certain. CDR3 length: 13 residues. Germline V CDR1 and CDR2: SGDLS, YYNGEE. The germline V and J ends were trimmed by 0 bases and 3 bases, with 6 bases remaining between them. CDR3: CASSVERDTEAFF. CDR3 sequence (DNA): TGTGCCAGCAGCGTAGAAAGAGACACTGAAGCTTTCTTT.

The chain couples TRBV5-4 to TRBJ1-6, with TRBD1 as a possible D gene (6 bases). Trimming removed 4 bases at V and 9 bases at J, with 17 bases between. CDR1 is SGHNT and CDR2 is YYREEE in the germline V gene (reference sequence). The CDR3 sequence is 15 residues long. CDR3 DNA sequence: TGTGCCAGCAGCCGAGAGGGGGAATTGAGTTCACCCCTCCACTTT. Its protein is CASSREGELSSPLHF. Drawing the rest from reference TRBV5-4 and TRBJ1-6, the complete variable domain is ETGVTQSPTHLIKTRGQQVTLRCSSQSGHNTVSWYQQALGQGPQFIFQYYREEENGRGNFPPRFSGLQFPNYSSELNVNALELDDSALYLCASSREGELSSPLHFGNGTRLTVT.

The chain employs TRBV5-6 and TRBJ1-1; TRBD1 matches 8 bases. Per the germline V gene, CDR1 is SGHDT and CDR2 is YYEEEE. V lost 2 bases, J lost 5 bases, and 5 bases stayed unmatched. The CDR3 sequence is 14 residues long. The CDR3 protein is CASSLVDRGTEAFF. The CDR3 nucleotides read TGTGCCAGCAGCTTAGTCGACAGGGGAACTGAAGCTTTCTTT.

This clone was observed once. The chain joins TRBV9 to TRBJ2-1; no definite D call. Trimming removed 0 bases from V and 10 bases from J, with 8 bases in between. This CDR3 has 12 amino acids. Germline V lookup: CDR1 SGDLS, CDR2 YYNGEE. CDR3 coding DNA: TGTGCCAGCAGCGTAGTTTCCAGGGAGCAGTTCTTC. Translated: CASSVVSREQFF.

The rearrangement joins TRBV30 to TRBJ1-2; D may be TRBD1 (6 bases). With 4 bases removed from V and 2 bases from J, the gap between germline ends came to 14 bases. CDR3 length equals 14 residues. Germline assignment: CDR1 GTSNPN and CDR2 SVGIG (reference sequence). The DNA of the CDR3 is TGTGCCTGGATTCAAAGGACAGTCAACTATGGCTACACCTTC. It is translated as CAWIQRTVNYGYTF. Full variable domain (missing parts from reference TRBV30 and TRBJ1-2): SQTIHQWPATLVQPVGSPLSLECTVEGTSNPNLYWYRQAAGRGLQLLFYSVGIGQISSEVPQNLSASRPQDRQFILSSKKLLLSDSGFYLCAWIQRTVNYGYTFGSGTRLTVV.

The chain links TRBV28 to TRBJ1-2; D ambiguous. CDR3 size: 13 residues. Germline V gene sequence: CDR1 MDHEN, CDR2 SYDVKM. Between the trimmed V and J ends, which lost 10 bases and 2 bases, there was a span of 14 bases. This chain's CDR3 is CATRDLLNYGYTF. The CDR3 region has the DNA TGTGCCACCAGAGATCTATTAAACTATGGCTACACCTTC.

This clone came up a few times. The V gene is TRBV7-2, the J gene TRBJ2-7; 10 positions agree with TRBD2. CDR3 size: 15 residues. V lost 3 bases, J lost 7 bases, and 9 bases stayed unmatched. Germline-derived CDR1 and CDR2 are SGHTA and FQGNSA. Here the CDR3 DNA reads TGTGCCAGCAGCTTCGACAGCGGGAGGGCCAGTGAGCAGTACTTC. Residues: CASSFDSGRASEQYF.

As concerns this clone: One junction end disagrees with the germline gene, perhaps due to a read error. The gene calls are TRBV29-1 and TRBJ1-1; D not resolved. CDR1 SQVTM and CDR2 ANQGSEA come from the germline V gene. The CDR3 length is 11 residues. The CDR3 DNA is TGCAGCGTTGAAGACAACATTGAAGCTTTCTTT. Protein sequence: CSVEDNIEAFF.

As DNA, the CDR3 is TGTGCCAGCAGCCGGGACTATCTCAATGAGCAGTTCTTC. Translating gives CASSRDYLNEQFF. The genes are TRBV7-8 and TRBJ2-1, with 7 nucleotides matching TRBD2. Trimming removed 5 bases from V and 6 bases from J; junction bases left unmatched: 4. Germline loops: CDR1 SGHVS, CDR2 FQNEAQ. The CDR3 sequence is 13 residues long.

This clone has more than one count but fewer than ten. The DNA for the CDR3 is TGCGCCAGCAGCCCCCCAGGGCATAGCTCCTACGAGCAGTACTTC. Its protein is CASSPPGHSSYEQYF. The chain carries TRBV4-1 and TRBJ2-7; weak D call: TRBD1 (5 bases). CDR1 is MGHRA, CDR2 YSYEKL, per germline. The CDR3 consists of 15 residues. Trimming left V 4 bases short and J 0 bases short, with 13 bases between.

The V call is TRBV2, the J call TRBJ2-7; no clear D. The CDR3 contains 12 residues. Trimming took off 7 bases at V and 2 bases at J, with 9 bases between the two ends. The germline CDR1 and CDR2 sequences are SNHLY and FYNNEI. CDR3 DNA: TGTGCCAGCAAAGCTGCTCCCTACGAGCAGTACTTC. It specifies CASKAAPYEQYF.

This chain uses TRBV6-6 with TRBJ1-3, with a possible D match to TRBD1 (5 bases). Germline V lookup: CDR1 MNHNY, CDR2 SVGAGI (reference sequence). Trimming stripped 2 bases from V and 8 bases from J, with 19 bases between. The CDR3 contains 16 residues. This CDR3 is CASSYDRRELADTIYF. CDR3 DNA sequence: TGTGCCAGCAGTTACGACCGCAGGGAATTGGCGGACACCATATATTTT.

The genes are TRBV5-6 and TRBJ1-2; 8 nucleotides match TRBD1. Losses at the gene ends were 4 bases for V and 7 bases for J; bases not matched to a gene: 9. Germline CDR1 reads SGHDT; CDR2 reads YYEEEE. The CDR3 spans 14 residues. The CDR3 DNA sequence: TGTGCCAGCAGCGACTCAGGGGGCGGGAGTGGCTACACCTTC. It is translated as CASSDSGGGSGYTF.

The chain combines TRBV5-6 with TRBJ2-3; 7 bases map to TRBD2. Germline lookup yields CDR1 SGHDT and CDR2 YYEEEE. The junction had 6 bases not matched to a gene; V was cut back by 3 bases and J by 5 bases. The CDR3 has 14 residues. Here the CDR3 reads CASSSGLGIDTQYF. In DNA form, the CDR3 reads TGTGCCAGCAGCTCCGGACTAGGAATAGATACGCAGTATTTT.

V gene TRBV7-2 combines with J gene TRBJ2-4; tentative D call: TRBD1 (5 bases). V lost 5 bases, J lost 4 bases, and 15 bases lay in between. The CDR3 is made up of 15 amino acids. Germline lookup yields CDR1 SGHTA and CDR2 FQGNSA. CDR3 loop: CASSPPGARKNIQYF. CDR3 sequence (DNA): TGTGCCAGCAGCCCACCTGGGGCGAGGAAAAACATTCAGTACTTC.

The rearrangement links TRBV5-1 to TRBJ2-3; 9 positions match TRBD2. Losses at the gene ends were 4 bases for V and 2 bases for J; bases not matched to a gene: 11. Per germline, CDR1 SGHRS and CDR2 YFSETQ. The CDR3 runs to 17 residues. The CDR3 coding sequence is TGCGCCAGCAGCCGGTTTCTAGCGGGGTCGATCACAGATACGCAGTATTTT. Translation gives CASSRFLAGSITDTQYF.

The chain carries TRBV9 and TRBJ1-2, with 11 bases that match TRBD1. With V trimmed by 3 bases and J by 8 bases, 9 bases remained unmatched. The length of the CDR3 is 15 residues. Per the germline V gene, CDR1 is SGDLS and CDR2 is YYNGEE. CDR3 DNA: TGTGCCAGCAGCGCACCAGGACAGGGGGCATGGGGCTACACCTTC. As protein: CASSAPGQGAWGYTF.

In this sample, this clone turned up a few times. CDR3 residues: CASSVTGGRTEAFF. The CDR3 nucleotides read TGTGCCAGCAGCGTTACAGGAGGGAGGACTGAAGCTTTCTTT. This chain uses TRBV9 with TRBJ1-1; weak D call: TRBD1 (5 bases). CDR1 SGDLS and CDR2 YYNGEE come from the germline V gene. The V end lost 2 bases, the J end lost 5 bases, and 13 bases lay between the germline ends. CDR3 size: 14 residues. Drawing the rest from reference TRBV9 and TRBJ1-1, the complete variable domain is DSGVTQTPKHLITATGQRVTLRCSPRSGDLSVYWYQQSLDQGLQFLIQYYNGEERAKGNILERFSAQQFPDLHSELNLSSLELGDSALYFCASSVTGGRTEAFFGQGTRLTVV.

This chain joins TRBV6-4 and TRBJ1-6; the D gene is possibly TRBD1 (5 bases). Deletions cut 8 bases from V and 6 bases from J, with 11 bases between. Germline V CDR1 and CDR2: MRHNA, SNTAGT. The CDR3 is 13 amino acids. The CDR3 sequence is CASGLTANSPLHF. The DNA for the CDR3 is TGTGCCAGCGGGTTGACAGCTAATTCACCCCTCCACTTT.

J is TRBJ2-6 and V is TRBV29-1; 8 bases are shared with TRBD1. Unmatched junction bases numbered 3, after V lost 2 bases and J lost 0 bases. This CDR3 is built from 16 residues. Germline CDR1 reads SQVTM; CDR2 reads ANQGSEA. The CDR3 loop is CSVEITGGSGANVLTF. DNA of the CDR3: TGCAGCGTTGAAATTACAGGGGGCTCTGGGGCCAACGTCCTGACTTTC.

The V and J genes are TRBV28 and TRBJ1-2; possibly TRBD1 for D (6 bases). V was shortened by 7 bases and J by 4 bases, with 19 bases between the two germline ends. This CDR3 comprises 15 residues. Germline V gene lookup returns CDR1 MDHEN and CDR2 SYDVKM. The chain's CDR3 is CASISRGRTTYGYTF. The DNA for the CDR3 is TGTGCCAGCATCTCCAGGGGTCGTACCACCTATGGCTACACCTTC.

CDR3 nucleotide sequence: TGCGCCAGCAGTGAACGGGGACAGGGGAACTACGAGCAGTACTTC. It encodes CASSERGQGNYEQYF. The rearrangement links TRBV10-2 to TRBJ2-7; 10 bases match TRBD1. This CDR3 is built from 15 residues. J lost 3 bases, V lost 3 bases, and 5 bases had no gene match. Germline assignment: CDR1 WSHSY and CDR2 SAAADI.

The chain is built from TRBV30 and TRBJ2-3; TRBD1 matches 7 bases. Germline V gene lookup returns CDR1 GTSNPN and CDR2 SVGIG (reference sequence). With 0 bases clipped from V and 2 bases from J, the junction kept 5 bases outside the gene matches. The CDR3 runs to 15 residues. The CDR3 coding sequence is TGTGCCTGGAGTGTCAGGGACAGTAACACAGATACGCAGTATTTT. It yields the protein CAWSVRDSNTDTQYF. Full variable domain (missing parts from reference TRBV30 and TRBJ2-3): SQTIHQWPATLVQPVGSPLSLECTVEGTSNPNLYWYRQAAGRGLQLLFYSVGIGQISSEVPQNLSASRPQDRQFILSSKKLLLSDSGFYLCAWSVRDSNTDTQYFGPGTRLTVL.

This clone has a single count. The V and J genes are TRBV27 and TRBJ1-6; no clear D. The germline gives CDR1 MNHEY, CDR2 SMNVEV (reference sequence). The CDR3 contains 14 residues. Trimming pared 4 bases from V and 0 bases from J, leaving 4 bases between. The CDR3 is CASSWASYNSPLHF. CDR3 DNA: TGTGCCAGCAGTTGGGCCTCCTATAATTCACCCCTCCACTTT.

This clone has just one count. CDR3 region: CASSPPGQRTDTQYF. CDR3 bases: TGTGCCAGCAGCCCGCCGGGACAGCGCACAGATACGCAGTATTTT. The rearrangement joins TRBV7-6 to TRBJ2-3; 7 nucleotides align to TRBD1. The V gene's germline CDR1 is SGHVS and CDR2 FNYEAQ. V shed 5 bases and J 1 base; nucleotides not matched to a gene: 6. The CDR3 totals 15 residues.